This paragraph covers one TCR beta chain sequence. Libraries were prepared by immunoSEQ multiplex PCR; TCRdb keeps only in-frame clonotypes and omits some of them. The profile shows tens of thousands of clones, 85% to 90% of them singletons. The data stem from a study of T cell responses to AZD1222 COVID-19 vaccine. The V end lost 4 bases, the J end lost 0 bases, and 13 bases lay between the germline ends. The CDR3 sequence is 16 residues long. CDR1 and CDR2 from the germline V gene are LGHDT and YNNKEL (reference sequence). This rearrangement joins TRBV3-1 (or the pseudogene TRBV3-2) to TRBJ1-3, with D perhaps matching TRBD1 (6 bases). The clonotype comes from an adult who received the AZD1222 COVID-19 vaccine. Material: peripheral blood, obtained 28 days after the second AZD1222 dose. The CDR3 bases are TGTGCCAGCAGCCTTGGGGGGGCGGGCTCTGGAAACACCATATATTTT. This codes for CASSLGGAGSGNTIYF.